Listed below are T cell receptor beta chains from one sample, sequenced in a study of blood T cell repertoires in COVID-19. Libraries were prepared by immunoSEQ multiplex PCR; TCRdb keeps only in-frame clonotypes and omits some of them. Of tens of thousands of clones listed, approximately 83% are singletons. Sequencing used peripheral blood. The receptor set was obtained from a woman aged 55-69 years with acute or convalescent COVID-19. Both conserved end residues are part of each CDR3. The D gene is left open where the match is weak. A clone size is listed for some rows: how often the clone was seen (once, few, many), or a class if it is expanded.

J gene | V gene | clone size | CDR3 length | D gene | CDR3 protein | CDR3 DNA
TRBJ2-3 | TRBV7-9 | NA | 12 | NA | CASTRGTDTQYF | TGTGCCAGCACCCGAGGCACAGATACGCAGTATTTT
TRBJ2-7 | TRBV10-1 | NA | 14 | NA | CASSGGDRPYEQYF | TGCGCCAGCAGTGGGGGGGACAGACCCTACGAGCAGTACTTC
TRBJ2-5 | TRBV2 | NA | 14 | TRBD2 | CASSYSGGRETQYF | TGTGCCAGCAGTTATAGCGGGGGACGAGAGACCCAGTACTTC
TRBJ1-5 | TRBV24-1 | once | 13 | TRBD1 | CATSDRVNQPQHF | TGTGCCACCAGCGACAGGGTTAATCAGCCCCAGCATTTT
TRBJ2-4 | TRBV6-5 | NA | 15 | NA | CASSYGGLGKNIQYF | TGTGCCAGCAGTTACGGGGGGTTGGGCAAAAACATTCAGTACTTC
TRBJ2-5 | TRBV29-1 | NA | 14 | TRBD1 | CSAGTGRVQETQYF | TGCAGCGCAGGGACAGGGAGGGTACAAGAGACCCAGTACTTC
TRBJ1-6 | TRBV5-1 | NA | 15 | TRBD1 | CASSAGTAHNSPLHF | TGCGCCAGCAGCGCGGGGACAGCCCATAATTCACCCCTCCACTTT
TRBJ1-1 | TRBV5-6 | NA | 16 | NA | CASSLRGLGEATEAFF | TGTGCCAGCAGCCTGCGGGGGTTGGGGGAGGCCACTGAAGCTTTCTTT
TRBJ2-3 | TRBV13 | NA | 13 | NA | CASSLGSTDTQYF | TGTGCCAGCAGCTTAGGGTCAACAGATACGCAGTATTTT
TRBJ2-3 | TRBV30 | NA | 15 | TRBD1 | CAWRRTGTRPDTQYF | TGTGCCTGGAGACGGACAGGGACGCGACCAGATACGCAGTATTTT
TRBJ2-6 | TRBV18 | NA | 19 | NA | CASSPPGQGKISGANVLTF | TGTGCCAGCTCACCACCTGGGCAGGGGAAGATCTCTGGGGCCAACGTCCTGACTTTC
TRBJ2-1 | TRBV5-3 | NA | 18 | TRBD2 | CARRERGGFTSSYNEQFF | TGTGCCAGAAGGGAGCGGGGGGGCTTCACGAGCTCCTACAATGAGCAGTTCTTC
TRBJ2-6 | TRBV15 | NA | 15 | TRBD1 | CATGQGDSGANVLTF | TGTGCCACAGGTCAGGGGGACTCTGGGGCCAACGTCCTGACTTTC
TRBJ2-1 | TRBV5-1 | NA | 14 | TRBD2 | CASSPGGAFNEQFF | TGCGCCAGCAGCCCCGGGGGGGCCTTCAATGAGCAGTTCTTC
TRBJ2-4 | TRBV20-1 | NA | 14 | NA | CSAGERGSKNIQYF | TGCAGTGCTGGTGAGAGGGGGTCCAAAAACATTCAGTACTTC
TRBJ1-1 | TRBV11-2 | NA | 14 | TRBD1 | CASSFLGQGQEAFF | TGTGCCAGCAGCTTCCTGGGACAGGGCCAGGAAGCTTTCTTT